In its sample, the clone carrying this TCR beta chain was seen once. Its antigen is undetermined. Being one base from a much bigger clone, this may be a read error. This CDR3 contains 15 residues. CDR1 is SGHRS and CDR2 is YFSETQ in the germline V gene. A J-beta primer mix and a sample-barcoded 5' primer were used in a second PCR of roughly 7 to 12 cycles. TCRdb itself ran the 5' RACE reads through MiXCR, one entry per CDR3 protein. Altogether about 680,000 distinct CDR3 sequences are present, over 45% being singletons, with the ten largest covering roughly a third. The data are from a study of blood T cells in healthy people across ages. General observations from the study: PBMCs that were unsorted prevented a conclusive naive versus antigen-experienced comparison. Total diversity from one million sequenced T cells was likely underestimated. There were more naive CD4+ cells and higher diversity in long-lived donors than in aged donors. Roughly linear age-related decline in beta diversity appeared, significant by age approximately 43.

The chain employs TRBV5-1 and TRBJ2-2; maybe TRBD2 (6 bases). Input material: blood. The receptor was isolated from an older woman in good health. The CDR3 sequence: CASNLVGGDTGELFF. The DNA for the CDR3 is TGCGCCAGCAACTTGGTTGGAGGGGACACCGGGGAGCTGTTTTTT.